This TCR beta chain is from a study of T-cell reconstitution after alpha-beta-depleted transplantation in children. Findings and limits, study-wide: By one year post-transplant, T-cell counts and diversity largely arose from T cells that were newly produced.

The table lists this clonotype with many counts. Its antigen remains unknown. TCRbeta library construction was performed incorporating unique molecular identifiers. TCRdb re-analysed the PCR reads in MiXCR, keeping a single row per CDR3 protein. The profile covers a few hundred thousand distinct CDR3 sequences, with about 40% appearing a single time and 25% to 30% taken by the ten largest. This TCR was recovered from a girl aged 2-10 years with aplastic anemia, due to receive a stem cell transplant. Sequencing was performed on PBMCs, taken before TCRalphabeta/CD19-depleted stem cell transplant.

The CDR3 nucleotides are TGTGCCAGCAGCTTAGAGAGGACAGGGGCGGCCGGGGAGCTGTTTTTT. Protein product: CASSLERTGAAGELFF. V is TRBV7-6 and J is TRBJ2-2, with 9 bases identical to TRBD1. CDR1 is SGHVS, CDR2 FNYEAQ, per germline. There are 16 residues in the CDR3. J gave up 6 bases and V 1 base, and 6 bases lay outside the gene matches.